Described below is a single TCR beta chain sequence and its context. These data are taken from a study of cytotoxic CD8 clonotypes in ibrutinib-treated CLL. Whole-study context: Once patients had received a median around 12 months of treatment, range 6 to 36, response samples were obtained.

The protocol was immunoSEQ multiplex PCR, while the TCRdb copy is restricted to in-frame clones and leaves out a portion. This table has fewer than 400,000 clones, over 60% appearing once. Trimming left V 3 bases short and J 2 bases short, with 11 bases between. The germline CDR1 and CDR2 sequences are SGHAT and FQNNGV. The CDR3 spans 15 residues. The receptor was derived from a human donor with chronic lymphocytic leukemia. The input for sequencing was PBMCs, taken after 36 months of ibrutinib treatment. The chain employs TRBV11-2 and TRBJ1-3, with D unclear. The CDR3 DNA follows: TGTGCCAGCAGCTTCGAAGGCGGTCCTGGAAACACCATATATTTT. The encoded protein is CASSFEGGPGNTIYF.